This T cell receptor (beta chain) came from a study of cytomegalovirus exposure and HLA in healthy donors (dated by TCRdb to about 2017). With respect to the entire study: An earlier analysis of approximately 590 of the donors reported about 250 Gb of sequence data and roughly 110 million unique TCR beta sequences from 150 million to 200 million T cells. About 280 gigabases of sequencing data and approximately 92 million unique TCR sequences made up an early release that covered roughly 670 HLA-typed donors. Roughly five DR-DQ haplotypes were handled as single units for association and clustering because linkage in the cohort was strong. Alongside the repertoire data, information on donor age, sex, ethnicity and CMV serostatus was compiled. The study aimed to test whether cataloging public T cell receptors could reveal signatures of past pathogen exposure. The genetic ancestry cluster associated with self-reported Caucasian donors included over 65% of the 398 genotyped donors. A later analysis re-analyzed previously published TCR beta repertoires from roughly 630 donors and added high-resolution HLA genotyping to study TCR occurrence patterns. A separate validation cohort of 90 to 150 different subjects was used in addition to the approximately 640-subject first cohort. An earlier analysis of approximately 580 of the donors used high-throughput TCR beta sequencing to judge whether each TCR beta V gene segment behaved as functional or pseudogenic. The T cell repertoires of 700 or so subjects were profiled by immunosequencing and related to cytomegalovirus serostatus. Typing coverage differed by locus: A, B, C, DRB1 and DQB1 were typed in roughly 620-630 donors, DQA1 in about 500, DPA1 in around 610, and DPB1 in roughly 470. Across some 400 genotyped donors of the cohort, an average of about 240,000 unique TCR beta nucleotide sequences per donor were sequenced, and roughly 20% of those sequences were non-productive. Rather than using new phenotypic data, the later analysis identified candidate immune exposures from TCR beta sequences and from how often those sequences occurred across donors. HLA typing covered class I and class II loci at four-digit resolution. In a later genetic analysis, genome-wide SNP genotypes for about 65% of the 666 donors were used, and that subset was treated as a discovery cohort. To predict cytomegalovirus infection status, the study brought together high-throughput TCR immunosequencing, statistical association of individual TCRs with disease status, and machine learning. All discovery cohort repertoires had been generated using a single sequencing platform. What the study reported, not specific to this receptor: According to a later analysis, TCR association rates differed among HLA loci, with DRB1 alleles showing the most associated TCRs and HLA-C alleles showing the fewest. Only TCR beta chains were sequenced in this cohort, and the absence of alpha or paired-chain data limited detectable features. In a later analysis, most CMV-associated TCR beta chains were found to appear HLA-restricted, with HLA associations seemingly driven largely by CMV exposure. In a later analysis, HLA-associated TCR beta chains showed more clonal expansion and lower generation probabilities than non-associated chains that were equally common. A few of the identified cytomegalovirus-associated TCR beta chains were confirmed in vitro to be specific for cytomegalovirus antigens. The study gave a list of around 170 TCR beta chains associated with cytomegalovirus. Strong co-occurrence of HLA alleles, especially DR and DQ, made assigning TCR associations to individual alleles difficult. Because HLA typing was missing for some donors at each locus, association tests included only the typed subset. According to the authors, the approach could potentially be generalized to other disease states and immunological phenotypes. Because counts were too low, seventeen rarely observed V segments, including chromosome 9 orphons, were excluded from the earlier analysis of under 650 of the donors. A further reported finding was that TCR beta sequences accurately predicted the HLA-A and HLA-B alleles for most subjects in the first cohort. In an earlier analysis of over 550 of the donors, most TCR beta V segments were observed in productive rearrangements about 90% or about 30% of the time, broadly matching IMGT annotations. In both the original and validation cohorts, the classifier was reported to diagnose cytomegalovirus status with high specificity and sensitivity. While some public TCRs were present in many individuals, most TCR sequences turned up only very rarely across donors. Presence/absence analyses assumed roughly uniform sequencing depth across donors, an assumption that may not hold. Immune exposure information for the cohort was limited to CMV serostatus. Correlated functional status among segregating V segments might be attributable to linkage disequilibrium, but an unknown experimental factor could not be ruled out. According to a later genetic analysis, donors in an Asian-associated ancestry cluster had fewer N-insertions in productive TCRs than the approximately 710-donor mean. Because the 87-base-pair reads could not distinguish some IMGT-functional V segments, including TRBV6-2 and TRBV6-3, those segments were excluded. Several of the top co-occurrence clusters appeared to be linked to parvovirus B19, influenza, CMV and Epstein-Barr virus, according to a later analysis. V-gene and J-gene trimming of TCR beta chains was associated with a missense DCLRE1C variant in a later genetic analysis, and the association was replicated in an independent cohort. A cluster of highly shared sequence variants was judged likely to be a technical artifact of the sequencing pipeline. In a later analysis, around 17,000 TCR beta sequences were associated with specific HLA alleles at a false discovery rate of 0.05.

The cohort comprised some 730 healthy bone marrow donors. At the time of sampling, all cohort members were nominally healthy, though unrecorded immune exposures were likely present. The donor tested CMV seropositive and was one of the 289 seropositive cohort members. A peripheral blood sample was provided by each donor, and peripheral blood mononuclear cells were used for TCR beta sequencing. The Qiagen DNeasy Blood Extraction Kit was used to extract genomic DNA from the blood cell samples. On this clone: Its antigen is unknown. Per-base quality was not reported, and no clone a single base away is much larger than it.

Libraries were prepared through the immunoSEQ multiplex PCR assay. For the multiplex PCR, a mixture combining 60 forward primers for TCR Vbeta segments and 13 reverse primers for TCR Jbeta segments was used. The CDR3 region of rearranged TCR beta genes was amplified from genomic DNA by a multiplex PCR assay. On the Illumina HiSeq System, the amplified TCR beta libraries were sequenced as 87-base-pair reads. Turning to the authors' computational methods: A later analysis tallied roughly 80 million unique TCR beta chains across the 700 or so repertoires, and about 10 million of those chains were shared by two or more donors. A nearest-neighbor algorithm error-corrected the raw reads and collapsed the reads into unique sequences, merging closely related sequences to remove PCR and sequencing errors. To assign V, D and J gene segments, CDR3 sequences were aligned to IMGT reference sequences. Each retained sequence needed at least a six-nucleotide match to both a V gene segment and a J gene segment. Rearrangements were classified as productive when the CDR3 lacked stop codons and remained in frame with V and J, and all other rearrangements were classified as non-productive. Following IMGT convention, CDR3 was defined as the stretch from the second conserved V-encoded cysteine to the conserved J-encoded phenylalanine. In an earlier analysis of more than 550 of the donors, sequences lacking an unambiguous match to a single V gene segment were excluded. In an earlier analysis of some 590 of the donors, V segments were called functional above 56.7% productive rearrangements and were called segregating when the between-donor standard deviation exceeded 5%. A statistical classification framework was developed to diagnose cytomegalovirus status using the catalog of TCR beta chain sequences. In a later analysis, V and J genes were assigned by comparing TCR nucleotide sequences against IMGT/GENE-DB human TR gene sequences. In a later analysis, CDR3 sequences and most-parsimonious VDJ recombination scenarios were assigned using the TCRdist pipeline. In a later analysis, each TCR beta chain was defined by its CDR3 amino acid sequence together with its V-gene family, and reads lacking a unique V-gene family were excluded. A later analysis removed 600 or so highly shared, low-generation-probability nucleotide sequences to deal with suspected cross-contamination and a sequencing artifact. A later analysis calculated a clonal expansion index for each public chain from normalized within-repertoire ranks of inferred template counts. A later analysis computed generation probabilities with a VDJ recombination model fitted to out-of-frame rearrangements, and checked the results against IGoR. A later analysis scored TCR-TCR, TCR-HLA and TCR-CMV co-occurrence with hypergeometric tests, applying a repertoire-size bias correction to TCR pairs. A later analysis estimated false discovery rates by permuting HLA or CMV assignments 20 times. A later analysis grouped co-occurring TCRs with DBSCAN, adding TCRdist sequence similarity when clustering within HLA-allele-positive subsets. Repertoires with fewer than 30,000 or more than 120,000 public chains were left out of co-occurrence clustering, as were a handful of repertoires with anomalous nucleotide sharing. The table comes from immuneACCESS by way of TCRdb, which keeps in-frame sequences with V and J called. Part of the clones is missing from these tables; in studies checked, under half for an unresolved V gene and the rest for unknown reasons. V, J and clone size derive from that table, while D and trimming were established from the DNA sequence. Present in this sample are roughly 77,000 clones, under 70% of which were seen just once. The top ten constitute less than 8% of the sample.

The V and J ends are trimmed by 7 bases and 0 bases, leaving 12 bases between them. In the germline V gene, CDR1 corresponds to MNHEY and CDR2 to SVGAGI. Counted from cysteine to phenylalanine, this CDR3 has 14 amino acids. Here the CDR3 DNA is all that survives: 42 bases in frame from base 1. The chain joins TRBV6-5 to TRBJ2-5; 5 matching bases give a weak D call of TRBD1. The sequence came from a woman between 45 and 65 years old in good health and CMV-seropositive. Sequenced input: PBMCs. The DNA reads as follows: TGTGCCAGCATTTCCTCGACAGACCAAGAGACCCAGTACTTC. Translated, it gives CASISSTDQETQYF.